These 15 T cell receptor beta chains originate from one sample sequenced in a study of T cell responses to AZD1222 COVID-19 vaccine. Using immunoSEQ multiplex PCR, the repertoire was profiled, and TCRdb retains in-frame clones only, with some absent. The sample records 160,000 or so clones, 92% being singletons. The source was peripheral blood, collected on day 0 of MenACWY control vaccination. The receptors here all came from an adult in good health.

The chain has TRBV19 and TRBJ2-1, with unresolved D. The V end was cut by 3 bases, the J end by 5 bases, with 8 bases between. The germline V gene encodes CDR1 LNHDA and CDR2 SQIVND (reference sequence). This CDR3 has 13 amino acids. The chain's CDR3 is CASSMDLNNEQFF. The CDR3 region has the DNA TGTGCCAGTAGTATGGACCTAAACAATGAGCAGTTCTTC. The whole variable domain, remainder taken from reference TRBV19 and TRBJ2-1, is DGGITQSPKYLFRKEGQNVTLSCEQNLNHDAMYWYRQDPGQGLRLIYYSQIVNDFQKGDIAEGYSVSREKKESFPLTVTSAQKNPTAFYLCASSMDLNNEQFFGPGTRLTVL.

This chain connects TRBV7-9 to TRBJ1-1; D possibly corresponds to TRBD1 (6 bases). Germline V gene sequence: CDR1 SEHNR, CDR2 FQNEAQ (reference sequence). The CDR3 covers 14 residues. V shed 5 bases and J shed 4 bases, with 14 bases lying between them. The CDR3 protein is CASSPHDRRTEAFF. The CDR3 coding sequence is TGTGCCAGCAGCCCCCACGACAGGCGCACTGAAGCTTTCTTT.

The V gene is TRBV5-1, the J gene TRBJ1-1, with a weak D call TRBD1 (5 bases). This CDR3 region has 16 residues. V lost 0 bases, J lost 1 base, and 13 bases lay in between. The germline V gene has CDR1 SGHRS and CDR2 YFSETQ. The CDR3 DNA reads TGCGCCAGCAGCTTGGGTAGAGGGGCCCGGAACACTGAAGCTTTCTTT. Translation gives CASSLGRGARNTEAFF.

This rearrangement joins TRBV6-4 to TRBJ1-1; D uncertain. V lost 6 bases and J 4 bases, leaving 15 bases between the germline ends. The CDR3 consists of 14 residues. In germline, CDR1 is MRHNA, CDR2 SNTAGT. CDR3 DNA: TGTGCCAGCAGCCTGGACGGTTCCAGCACTGAAGCTTTCTTT. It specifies CASSLDGSSTEAFF.

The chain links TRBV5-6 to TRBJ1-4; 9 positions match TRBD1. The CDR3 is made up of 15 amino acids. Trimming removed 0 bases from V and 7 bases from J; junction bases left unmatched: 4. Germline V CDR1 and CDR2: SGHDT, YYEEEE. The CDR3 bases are TGTGCCAGCAGCTTGGCCCGGACAGGGGTTGAAAAACTGTTTTTT. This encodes CASSLARTGVEKLFF.

CDR3 sequence reads: CATSIPTNYGYTF. CDR3 in DNA: TGTGCCACCAGCATCCCGACTAACTATGGCTACACCTTC. V and J are TRBV15 and TRBJ1-2, with unresolved D. Deletions cut 4 bases from V and 0 bases from J, with 6 bases between. CDR3 length: 13 amino acids. Germline CDR1 reads LNHNV; CDR2 reads YYDKDF (reference sequence).

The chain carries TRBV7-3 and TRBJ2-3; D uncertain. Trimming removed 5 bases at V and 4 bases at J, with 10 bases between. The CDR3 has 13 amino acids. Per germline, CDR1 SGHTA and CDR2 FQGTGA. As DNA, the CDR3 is TGTGCCAGCAGCACGCAACGGGCAGATACGCAGTATTTT. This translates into CASSTQRADTQYF.

The CDR3 protein is CASRGPGYQETQYF. For the CDR3, the DNA is TGTGCCAGCCGGGGGCCTGGGTACCAAGAGACCCAGTACTTC. This sequence joins TRBV11-2 and TRBJ2-5; possibly TRBD1 or TRBD2 for D (6 bases each). Per the germline V gene, CDR1 is SGHAT and CDR2 is FQNNGV. V shed 8 bases and J shed 0 bases, with 13 bases lying between them. This CDR3 region has 14 residues.

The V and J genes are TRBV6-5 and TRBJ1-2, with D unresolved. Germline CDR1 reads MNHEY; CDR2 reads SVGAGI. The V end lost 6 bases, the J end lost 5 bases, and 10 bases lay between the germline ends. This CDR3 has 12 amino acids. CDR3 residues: CASRRGPYGYTF. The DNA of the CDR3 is TGTGCCAGCAGGCGAGGGCCTTATGGCTACACCTTC.

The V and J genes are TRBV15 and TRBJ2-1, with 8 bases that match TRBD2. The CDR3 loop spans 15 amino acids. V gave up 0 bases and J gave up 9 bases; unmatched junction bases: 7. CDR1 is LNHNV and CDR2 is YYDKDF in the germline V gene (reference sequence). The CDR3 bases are TGTGCCACCAGCAGAGATACTAGCGGTGGTGCTGAGCAGTTCTTC. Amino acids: CATSRDTSGGAEQFF.

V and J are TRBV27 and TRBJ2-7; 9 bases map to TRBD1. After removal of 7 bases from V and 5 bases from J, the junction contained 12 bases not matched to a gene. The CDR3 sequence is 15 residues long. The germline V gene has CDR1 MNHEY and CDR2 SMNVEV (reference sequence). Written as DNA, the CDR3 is TGTGCCAGCACCCTCCGGGACAGGGAGAAACACGAGCAGTACTTC. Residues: CASTLRDREKHEQYF.

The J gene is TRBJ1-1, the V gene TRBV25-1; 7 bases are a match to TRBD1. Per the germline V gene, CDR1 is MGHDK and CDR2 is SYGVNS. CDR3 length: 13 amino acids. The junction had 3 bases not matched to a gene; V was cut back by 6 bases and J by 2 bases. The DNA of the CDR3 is TGTGCCAGCAGAGGACAGGAAAACACTGAAGCTTTCTTT. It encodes CASRGQENTEAFF.

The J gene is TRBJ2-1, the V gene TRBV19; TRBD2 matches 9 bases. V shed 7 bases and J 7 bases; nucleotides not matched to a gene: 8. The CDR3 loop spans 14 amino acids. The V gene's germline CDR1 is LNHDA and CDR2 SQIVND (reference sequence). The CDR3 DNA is TGTGCCAGTAAGGATAGCGGGAGAGAAAATGAGCAGTTCTTC. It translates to CASKDSGRENEQFF. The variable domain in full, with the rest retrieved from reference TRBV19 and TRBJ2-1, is DGGITQSPKYLFRKEGQNVTLSCEQNLNHDAMYWYRQDPGQGLRLIYYSQIVNDFQKGDIAEGYSVSREKKESFPLTVTSAQKNPTAFYLCASKDSGRENEQFFGPGTRLTVL.

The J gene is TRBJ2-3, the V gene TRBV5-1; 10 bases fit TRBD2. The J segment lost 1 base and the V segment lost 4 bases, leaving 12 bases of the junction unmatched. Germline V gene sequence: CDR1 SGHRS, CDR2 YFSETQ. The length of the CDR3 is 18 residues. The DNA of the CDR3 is TGCGCCAGCAGCCGAATAGGACTAGCGGTAACTCGCACAGATACGCAGTATTTT. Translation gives CASSRIGLAVTRTDTQYF.

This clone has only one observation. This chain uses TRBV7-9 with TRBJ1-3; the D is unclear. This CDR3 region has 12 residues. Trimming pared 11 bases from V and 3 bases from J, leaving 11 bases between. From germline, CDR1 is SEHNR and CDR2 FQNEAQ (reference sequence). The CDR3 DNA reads TGTGCCTTTCGGATTCTTGGAAACACCATATATTTT. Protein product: CAFRILGNTIYF.